The clone carrying this T cell receptor (beta chain) was detected only a few times. The treatment: oral pan-JAK inhibitor, 5-10 mg twice daily. Peripheral blood and lesional scalp punch biopsies were taken from alopecia areata patients. Sequencing used cDNA as its template, made by extracting RNA and reverse transcribing it. Sequencing used immunoSEQ multiplex PCR; TCRdb keeps in-frame clones, though not all of them. The sample lists over 15,000 clones, 59% occurring once. These data are taken from a study of CD8+ T cells in alopecia areata. The CDR3 is 14 amino acids. The germline V gene has CDR1 MNHEY and CDR2 SMNVEV (reference sequence). V shed 6 bases and J shed 5 bases, with 11 bases lying between them.

The clonotype comes from a human donor with alopecia areata. Sequencing used skin, obtained at week 4, from a patient treated with tofacitinib. The chain carries TRBV27 and TRBJ1-6, with a possible D match to TRBD1 (6 bases). CDR3 DNA: TGTGCCAGCAGACAGGGCCTCAATAATTCACCCCTCCACTTT. It encodes CASRQGLNNSPLHF.